This T cell receptor (beta chain) is drawn from a study of blood T cell repertoires in COVID-19. Study information: Both acute and convalescent COVID-19 samples were obtained from the United States, Italy and Spain. Nucleic acid was either cDNA or gDNA, and it came from T cells, B-cell-depleted T cells, or PBMCs.

Germline assignment: CDR1 SGHKS and CDR2 YYEKEE (reference sequence). Trimming removed 4 bases from V and 4 bases from J; junction bases left unmatched: 5. The CDR3 contains 15 residues. In the source study's methods: Amplification of reference gene primers was used by the study to estimate nucleated cell counts. TCRdb keeps only in-frame clones here, not all; method: immunoSEQ multiplex PCR. The V and J calls and clone size come from that table; D and trimming were worked out from the DNA. Of about 190,000 clones in the sample, roughly 80% are singletons; the top ten hold around an eighth. The receptor was isolated from a woman between 50 and 59 years old with acute or convalescent COVID-19. The chain is built from TRBV5-5 and TRBJ2-2, with TRBD2 matching 9 bases. The sequenced sample was peripheral blood. The CDR3 loop is CASSPSGKVTGELFF. In nucleotides, the CDR3 is TGTGCCAGCAGCCCTAGCGGGAAGGTCACCGGGGAGCTGTTTTTT.